What follows describes a single T cell receptor (beta chain). The antigen is not known. Trimming removed 4 bases at V and 7 bases at J, with 16 bases between. The CDR3 consists of 14 residues. The germline gives CDR1 SGHTA, CDR2 FQGTGA. The entry originates in a study of regulatory T cells in long-lasting Graves disease. Study-wide background: It was over 5 years of antithyroid drugs, with positive TSH receptor antibodies, that meant persistent Graves' disease.

Building the TCR beta libraries relied on iRepertoire HTBI primers, and CDR3 regions underwent Arm-PCR. TCRdb analysed the multiplex PCR reads with MiXCR anew, one entry per CDR3 protein. Of about 460,000 distinct CDR3 sequences in the sample, around a fifth are singletons; the top ten hold 10% to 15%. General study findings and limits: Shared public clonotypes totalled approximately 3,000 in persistent patients, compared with around 930 in new patients. Persistent disease preferred TRBV28, TRBJ1-2 and TRBJ2-5; new disease, TRBV20-1 and TRBJ2-1. TCR diversity was lower in persistent Graves' patients than in newly diagnosed ones.

Time point: persistent/refractory GD, antithyroid drugs over 5 years with positive TRAb. Scientists built the TCR library using RNA that was extracted from PBMCs. The TCR sequence derives from a female donor with Graves disease. V and J are TRBV7-3 and TRBJ1-1, with D tentatively TRBD1 (5 bases). Sequencing used peripheral blood mononuclear cells (PBMCs), obtained when the disease was refractory, from a patient treated with antithyroid drugs. In DNA, the CDR3 is TGTGCCAGCAGCTCCGTCGGGGGGATCGGTGAAGCTTTCTTT. This gives the protein CASSSVGGIGEAFF.